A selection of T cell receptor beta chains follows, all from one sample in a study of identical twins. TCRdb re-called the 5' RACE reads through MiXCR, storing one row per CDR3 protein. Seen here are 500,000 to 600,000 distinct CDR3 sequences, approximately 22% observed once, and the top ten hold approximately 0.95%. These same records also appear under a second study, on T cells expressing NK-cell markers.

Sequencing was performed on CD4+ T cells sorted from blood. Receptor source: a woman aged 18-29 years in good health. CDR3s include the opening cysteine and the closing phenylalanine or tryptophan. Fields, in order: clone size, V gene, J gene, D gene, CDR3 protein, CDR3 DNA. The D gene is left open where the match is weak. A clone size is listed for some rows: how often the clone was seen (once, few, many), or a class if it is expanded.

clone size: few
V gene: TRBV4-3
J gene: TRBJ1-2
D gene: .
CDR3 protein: CASTKALGGTYGYTF
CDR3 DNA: TGCGCCAGCACCAAGGCCTTAGGTGGGACTTATGGCTACACCTTC

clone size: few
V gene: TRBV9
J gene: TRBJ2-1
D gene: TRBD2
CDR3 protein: CASSPRTSSGSDEQFF
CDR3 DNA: TGTGCCAGCAGCCCTCGAACCTCTAGCGGGAGTGATGAGCAGTTCTTC

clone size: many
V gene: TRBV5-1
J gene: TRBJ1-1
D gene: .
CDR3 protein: CASSSEKESEAFF
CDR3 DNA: TGCGCCAGCAGCTCGGAAAAGGAATCTGAAGCTTTCTTT

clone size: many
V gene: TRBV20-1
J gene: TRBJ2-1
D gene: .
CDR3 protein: CSAPLISGKSNNEQFF
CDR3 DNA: TGCAGTGCTCCCCTTATTAGCGGCAAGTCTAACAATGAGCAGTTCTTC

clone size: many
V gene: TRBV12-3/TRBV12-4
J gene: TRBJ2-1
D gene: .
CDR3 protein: CASSPGTQQFF
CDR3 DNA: TGTGCCAGCAGCCCCGGGACCCAGCAGTTCTTC

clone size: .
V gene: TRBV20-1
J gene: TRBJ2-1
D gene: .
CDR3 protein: CSARDWTKAFVGEQFF
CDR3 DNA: TGCAGTGCTAGAGACTGGACGAAGGCTTTTGTAGGTGAGCAGTTCTTC

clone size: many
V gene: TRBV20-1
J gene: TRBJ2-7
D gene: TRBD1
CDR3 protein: CSALWTGGPYEQYF
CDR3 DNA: TGCAGTGCTCTATGGACAGGGGGCCCCTACGAGCAGTACTTC

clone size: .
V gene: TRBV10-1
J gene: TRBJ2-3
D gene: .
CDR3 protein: CASSELRPQASTDTQYF
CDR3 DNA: TGCGCCAGCAGTGAGCTGCGACCCCAAGCTAGCACAGATACGCAGTATTTT

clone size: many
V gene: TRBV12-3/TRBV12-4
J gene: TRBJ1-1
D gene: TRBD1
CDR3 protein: CASSRGGRQGWWTEAFF
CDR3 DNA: TGTGCCAGCAGTAGGGGAGGTAGACAGGGATGGTGGACTGAAGCTTTCTTT

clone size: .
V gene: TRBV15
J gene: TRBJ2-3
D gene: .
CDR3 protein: CATSRRLAETDTQYF
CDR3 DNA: TGTGCCACCAGCAGGAGGTTAGCGGAAACAGATACGCAGTATTTT

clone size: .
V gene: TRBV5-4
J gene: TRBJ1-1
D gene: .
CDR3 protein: CASSLDFRTTEAFF
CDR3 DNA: TGTGCCAGCAGCTTGGACTTCCGGACCACTGAAGCTTTCTTT

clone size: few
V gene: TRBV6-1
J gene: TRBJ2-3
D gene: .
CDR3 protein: CASGHQTANTDTQYF
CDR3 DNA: TGTGCCAGCGGCCATCAGACCGCTAACACAGATACGCAGTATTTT

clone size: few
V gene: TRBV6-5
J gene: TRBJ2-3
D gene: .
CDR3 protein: CASSSSWADTQYF
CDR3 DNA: TGTGCCAGCAGTTCGAGTTGGGCAGATACGCAGTATTTT

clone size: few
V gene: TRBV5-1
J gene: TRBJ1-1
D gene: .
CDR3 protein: CASSLGQWDTEAFF
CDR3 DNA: TGCGCCAGCAGCTTGGGACAATGGGACACTGAAGCTTTCTTT

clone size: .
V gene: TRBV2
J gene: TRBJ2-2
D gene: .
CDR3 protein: CASHRGGNTGELFF
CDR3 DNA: TGTGCCAGCCATAGGGGCGGGAACACCGGGGAGCTGTTTTTT

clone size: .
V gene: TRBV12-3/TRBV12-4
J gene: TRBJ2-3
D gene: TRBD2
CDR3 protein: CASSWSGRGSTDTQYF
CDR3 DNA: TGTGCCAGCAGTTGGAGCGGGAGGGGGAGCACAGATACGCAGTATTTT

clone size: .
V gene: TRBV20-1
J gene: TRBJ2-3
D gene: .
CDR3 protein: CSAPRGGEDTQYF
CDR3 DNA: TGCAGTGCCCCCAGGGGGGGGGAAGATACGCAGTATTTT

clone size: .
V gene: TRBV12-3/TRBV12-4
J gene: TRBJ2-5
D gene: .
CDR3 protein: CASSFRGWGETQYF
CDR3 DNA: TGTGCCAGCAGTTTCCGTGGGTGGGGAGAGACCCAGTACTTC

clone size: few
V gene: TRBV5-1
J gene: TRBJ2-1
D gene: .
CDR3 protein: CASSLGSGASYNEQFF
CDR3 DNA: TGCGCCAGCAGCTTGGGTTCGGGGGCGTCCTACAATGAGCAGTTCTTC

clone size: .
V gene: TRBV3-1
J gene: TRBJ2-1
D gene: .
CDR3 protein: CASSQDPGYNEQFF
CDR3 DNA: TGTGCCAGCAGCCAAGACCCCGGCTACAATGAGCAGTTCTTC

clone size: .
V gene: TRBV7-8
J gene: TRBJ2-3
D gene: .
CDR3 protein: CASSYTQYF
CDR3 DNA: TGTGCCAGCAGCTATACGCAGTATTTT

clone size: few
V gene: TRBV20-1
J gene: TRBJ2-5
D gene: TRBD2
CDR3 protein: CSALAGELQETQYF
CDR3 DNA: TGCAGTGCCCTAGCGGGGGAACTCCAAGAGACCCAGTACTTC

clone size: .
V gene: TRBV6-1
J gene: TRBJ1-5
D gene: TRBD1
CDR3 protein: CASRTGAGNQPQHF
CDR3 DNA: TGTGCCAGCAGGACAGGGGCAGGCAATCAGCCCCAGCATTTT

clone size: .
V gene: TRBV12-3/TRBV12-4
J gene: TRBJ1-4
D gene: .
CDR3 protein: CASSFGGAGEKLFF
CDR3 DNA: TGTGCCAGCAGTTTTGGGGGCGCGGGTGAAAAACTGTTTTTT

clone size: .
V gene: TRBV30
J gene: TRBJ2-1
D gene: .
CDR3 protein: CAWSLVVRQFF
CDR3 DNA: TGTGCCTGGAGTTTAGTGGTCCGGCAGTTCTTC

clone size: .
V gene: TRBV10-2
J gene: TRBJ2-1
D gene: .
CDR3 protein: CASKGRGVDEQFF
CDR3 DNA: TGCGCCAGCAAAGGGAGGGGGGTCGATGAGCAGTTCTTC

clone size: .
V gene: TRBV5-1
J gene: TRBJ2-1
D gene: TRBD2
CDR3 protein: CASSFSSGRPNEQFF
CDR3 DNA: TGCGCCAGCAGCTTCTCTAGCGGGAGACCCAATGAGCAGTTCTTC

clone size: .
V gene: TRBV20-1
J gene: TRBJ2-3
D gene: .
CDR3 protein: CSPLAPGRTDTQYF
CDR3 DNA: TGCAGCCCTCTAGCGCCTGGTAGGACAGATACGCAGTATTTT

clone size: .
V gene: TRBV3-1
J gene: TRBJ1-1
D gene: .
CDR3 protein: CASSRRDANTEAFF
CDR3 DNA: TGTGCCAGCAGCCGCCGGGACGCGAACACTGAAGCTTTCTTT

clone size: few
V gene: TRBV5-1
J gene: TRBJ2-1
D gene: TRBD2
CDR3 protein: CASSFTGGHEQFF
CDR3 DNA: TGCGCCAGCAGCTTCACGGGGGGTCATGAGCAGTTCTTC

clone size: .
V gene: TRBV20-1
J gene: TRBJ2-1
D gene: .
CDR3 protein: CSARDHGGEQFF
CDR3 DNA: TGCAGTGCTAGAGATCATGGGGGTGAGCAGTTCTTC

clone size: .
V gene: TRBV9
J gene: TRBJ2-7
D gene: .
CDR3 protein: CASSVVGEQYF
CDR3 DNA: TGTGCCAGCAGCGTAGTGGGAGAGCAGTACTTC

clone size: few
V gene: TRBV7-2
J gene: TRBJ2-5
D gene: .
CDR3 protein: CASSLERDTQETQYF
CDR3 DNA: TGTGCCAGCAGCTTAGAAAGGGATACCCAAGAGACCCAGTACTTC

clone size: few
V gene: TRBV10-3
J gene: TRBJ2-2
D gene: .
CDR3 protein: CAISGTNTGELFF
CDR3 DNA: TGTGCCATCAGTGGGACGAACACCGGGGAGCTGTTTTTT

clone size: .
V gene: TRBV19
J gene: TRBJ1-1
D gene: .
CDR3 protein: CASSSREGNTEAFF
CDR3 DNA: TGTGCCAGTTCAAGTCGAGAAGGGAACACTGAAGCTTTCTTT

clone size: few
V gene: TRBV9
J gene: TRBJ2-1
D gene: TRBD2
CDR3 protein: CASSNRLAGGPDEQFF
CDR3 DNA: TGTGCCAGCAGCAATCGACTAGCGGGAGGGCCAGATGAGCAGTTCTTC

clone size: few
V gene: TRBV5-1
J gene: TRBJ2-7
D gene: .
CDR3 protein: CASSLGVYEQYF
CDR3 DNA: TGCGCCAGCAGCTTGGGGGTCTACGAGCAGTACTTC

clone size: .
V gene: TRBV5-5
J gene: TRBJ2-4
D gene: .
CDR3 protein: CASSSGKNGVGIQYF
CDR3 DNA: TGTGCCAGCAGTTCCGGGAAAAACGGGGTGGGCATTCAGTACTTC

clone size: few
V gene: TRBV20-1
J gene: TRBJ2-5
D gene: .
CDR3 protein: CSARVTAETQYF
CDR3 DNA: TGCAGTGCTAGAGTTACGGCCGAGACCCAGTACTTC

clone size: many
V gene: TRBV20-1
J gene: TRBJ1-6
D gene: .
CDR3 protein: CSARETGFNSPLHF
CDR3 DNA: TGCAGTGCTAGAGAGACAGGTTTTAATTCACCCCTCCACTTT

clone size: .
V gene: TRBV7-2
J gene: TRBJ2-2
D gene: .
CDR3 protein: CASGDRLNTGELFF
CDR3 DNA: TGTGCCAGCGGCGACCGCTTGAACACCGGGGAGCTGTTTTTT

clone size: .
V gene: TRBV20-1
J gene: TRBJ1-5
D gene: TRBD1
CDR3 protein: CSAENRGRNQPQHF
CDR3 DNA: TGCAGTGCGGAAAACAGGGGAAGAAATCAGCCCCAGCATTTT

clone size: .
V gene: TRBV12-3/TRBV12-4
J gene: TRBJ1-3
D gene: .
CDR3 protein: CASSADRGNTIYF
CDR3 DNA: TGTGCCAGCAGTGCCGACAGGGGAAACACCATATATTTT

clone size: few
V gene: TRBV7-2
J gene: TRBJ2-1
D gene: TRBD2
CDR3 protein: CASSLAFGTSGWNEQFF
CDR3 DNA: TGTGCCAGCAGCTTAGCGTTTGGGACTAGCGGTTGGAATGAGCAGTTCTTC

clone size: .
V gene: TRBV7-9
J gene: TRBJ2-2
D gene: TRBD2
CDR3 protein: CASSDSGGTGELFF
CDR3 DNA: TGTGCCAGCAGCGACTCGGGGGGAACCGGGGAGCTGTTTTTT

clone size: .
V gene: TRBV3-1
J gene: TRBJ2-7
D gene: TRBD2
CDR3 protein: CASSPGLAGGSAYEQYF
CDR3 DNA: TGTGCCAGCAGCCCAGGGCTAGCGGGGGGTTCTGCCTACGAGCAGTACTTC

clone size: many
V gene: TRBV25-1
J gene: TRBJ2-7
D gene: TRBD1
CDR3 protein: CASSEGQGAYEQYF
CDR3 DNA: TGTGCCAGCAGTGAAGGACAGGGAGCTTACGAGCAGTACTTC

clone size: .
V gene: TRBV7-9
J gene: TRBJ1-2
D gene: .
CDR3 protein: CASSPRTAPDGYTF
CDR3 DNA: TGTGCCAGCAGCCCAAGGACAGCACCCGATGGCTACACCTTC

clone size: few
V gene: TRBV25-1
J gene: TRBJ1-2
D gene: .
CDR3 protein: CASSERTDYGYTF
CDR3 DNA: TGTGCCAGCAGTGAGAGGACAGACTATGGCTACACCTTC

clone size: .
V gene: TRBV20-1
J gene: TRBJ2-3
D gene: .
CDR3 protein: CSAADRLTTSTDTQYF
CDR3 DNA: TGCAGTGCAGCCGACAGGTTAACTACTAGCACAGATACGCAGTATTTT

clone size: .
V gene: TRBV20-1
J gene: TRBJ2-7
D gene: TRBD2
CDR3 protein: CSAFAGGLEQYF
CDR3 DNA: TGCAGTGCTTTCGCGGGGGGGCTCGAGCAGTACTTC

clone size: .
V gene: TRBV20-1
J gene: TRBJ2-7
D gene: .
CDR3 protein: CSAPGTGGEQYF
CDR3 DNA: TGCAGTGCCCCCGGGACTGGGGGCGAGCAGTACTTC

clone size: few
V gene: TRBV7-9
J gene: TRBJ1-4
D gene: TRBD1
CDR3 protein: CASSPGTDIEKLFF
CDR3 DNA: TGTGCCAGCAGCCCCGGGACAGATATTGAAAAACTGTTTTTT

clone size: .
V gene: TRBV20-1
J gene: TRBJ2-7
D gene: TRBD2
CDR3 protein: CSARGGLAGYYEQYF
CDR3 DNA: TGCAGTGCTAGGGGGGGACTAGCGGGATACTACGAGCAGTACTTC

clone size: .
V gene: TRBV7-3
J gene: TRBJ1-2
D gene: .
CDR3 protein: CASSLNPSGNYGYTF
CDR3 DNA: TGTGCCAGCAGCTTAAACCCGAGCGGGAATTATGGCTACACCTTC